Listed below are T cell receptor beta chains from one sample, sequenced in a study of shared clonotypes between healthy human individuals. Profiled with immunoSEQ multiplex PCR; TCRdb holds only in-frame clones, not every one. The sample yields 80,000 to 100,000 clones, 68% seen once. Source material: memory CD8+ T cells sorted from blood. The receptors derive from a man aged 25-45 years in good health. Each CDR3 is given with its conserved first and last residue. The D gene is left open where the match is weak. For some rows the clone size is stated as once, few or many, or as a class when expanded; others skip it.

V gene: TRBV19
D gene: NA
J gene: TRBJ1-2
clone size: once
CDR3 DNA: TGTGCCAGTAGTCTCCCCGGGTCAGGCTTTTATGGCTACACCTTC
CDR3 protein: CASSLPGSGFYGYTF

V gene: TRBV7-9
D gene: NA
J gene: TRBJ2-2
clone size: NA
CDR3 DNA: TGTGCCAGCAGCGTCGGCGGGGATACCGGGGAGCTGTTTTTT
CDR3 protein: CASSVGGDTGELFF

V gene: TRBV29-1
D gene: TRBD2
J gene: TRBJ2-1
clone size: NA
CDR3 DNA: TGCAGCGCTGGACTAGAGTCCTACAATGAGCAGTTCTTC
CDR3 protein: CSAGLESYNEQFF

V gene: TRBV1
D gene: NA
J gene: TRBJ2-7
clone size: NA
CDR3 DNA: TGCACCAGCAGCCAAGAGGGACTAGCGGGAGGGCCGGGAGCCGAGCAGTACTTC
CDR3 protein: CTSSQEGLAGGPGAEQYF

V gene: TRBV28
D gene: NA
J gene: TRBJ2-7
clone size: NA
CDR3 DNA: TGTGCCAGCAGTTTAGTACAAACCCCCCACGAGCAGTACTTC
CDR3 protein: CASSLVQTPHEQYF

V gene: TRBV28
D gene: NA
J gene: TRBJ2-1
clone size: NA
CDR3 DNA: TGTGCCAGCAGTTTAGGTTTCAGGGGCGGGGGTGAGCAGTTCTTC
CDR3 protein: CASSLGFRGGGEQFF

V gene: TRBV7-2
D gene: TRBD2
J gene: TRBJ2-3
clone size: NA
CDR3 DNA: TGTGCCAGCAGCTTATCGGGACTAGCGGGGGGACGAAATTTT
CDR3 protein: CASSLSGLAGGRNF

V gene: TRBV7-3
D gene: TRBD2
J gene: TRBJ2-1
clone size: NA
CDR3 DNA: TGTGCCAGCAGCTCCTTGGCGGGAGGGCGAAATGAGCAGTTCTTC
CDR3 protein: CASSSLAGGRNEQFF

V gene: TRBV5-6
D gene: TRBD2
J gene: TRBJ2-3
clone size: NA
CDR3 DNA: TGTGCCAGCAGCTCCCCGGGACTAGCGGTCGCAGATACGCAGTATTTT
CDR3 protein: CASSSPGLAVADTQYF

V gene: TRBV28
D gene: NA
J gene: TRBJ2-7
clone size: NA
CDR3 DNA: TGTGCCAGCAGTTTATTAGCGGACGCCTACGAGCAGTACTTC
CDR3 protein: CASSLLADAYEQYF

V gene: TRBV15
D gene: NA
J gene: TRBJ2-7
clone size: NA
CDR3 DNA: TGTGCCACCAGCACACAGAACTCCTACGAGCAGTACTTC
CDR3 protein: CATSTQNSYEQYF

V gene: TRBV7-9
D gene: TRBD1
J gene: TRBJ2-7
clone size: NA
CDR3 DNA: TGTGCCAGCAGCTTACTCCCGGGGACAGGTACTTACGAGCAGTACTTC
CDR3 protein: CASSLLPGTGTYEQYF

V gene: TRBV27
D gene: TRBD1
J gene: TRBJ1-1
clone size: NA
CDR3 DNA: TGTGCCAGCAGTCCGACAGGGGATAGGGCTGAAGCTTTCTTT
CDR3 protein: CASSPTGDRAEAFF

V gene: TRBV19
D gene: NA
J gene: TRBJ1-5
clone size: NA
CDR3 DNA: TGTGCCAGTAGTAGTTGGTCAGGGGACCGTCAGCCCCAGCATTTT
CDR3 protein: CASSSWSGDRQPQHF

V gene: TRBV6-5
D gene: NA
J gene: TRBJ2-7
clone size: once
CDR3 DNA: TGTGCCAGCCGGGACGTCGCCTACGAGCAGTACTTC
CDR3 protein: CASRDVAYEQYF

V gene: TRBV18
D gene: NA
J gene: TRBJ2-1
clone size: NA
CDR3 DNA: TGTGCCAGCTCACCACCGCGCAGGCCGTCCTACAATGAGCAGTTCTTC
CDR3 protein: CASSPPRRPSYNEQFF

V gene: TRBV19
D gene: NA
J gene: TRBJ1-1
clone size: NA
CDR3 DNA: TGTGCCAGTGGTTCCGGGGACTCTAACACTGAAGCTTTCTTT
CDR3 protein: CASGSGDSNTEAFF

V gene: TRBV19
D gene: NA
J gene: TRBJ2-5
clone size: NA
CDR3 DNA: TGTGCCAGTAGTATAGGAGGGGCCCTCCAAGAGACCCAGTACTTC
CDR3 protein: CASSIGGALQETQYF

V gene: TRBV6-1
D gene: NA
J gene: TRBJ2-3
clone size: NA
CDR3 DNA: TGTGCCACCCTAGCGAGACCCCTGTCACATACGCAGTATTTT
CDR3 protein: CATLARPLSHTQYF

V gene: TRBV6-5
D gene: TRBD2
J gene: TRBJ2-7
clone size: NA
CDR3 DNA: TGTGCCAGCAGTTTATCCGGACTAGCGGTCTACGAGCAGTACTTC
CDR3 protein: CASSLSGLAVYEQYF

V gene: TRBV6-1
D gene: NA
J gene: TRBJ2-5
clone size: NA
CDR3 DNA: TGTGCCAGCAGTGAAGGATTCCAGGTGGAGACCCAGTACTTC
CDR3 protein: CASSEGFQVETQYF

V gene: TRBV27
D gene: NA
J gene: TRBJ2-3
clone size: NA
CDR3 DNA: TGTGCCAGCAGTTCGCTAGGTTTAGTAGATACGCAGTATTTT
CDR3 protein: CASSSLGLVDTQYF

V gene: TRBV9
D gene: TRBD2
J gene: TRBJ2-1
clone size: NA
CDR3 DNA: TGTGCCAGCAGCGTACCGGGACTAGCGGGTAGTATCAATGAGCAGTTCTTC
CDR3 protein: CASSVPGLAGSINEQFF

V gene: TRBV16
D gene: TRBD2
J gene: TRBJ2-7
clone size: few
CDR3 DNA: TGTGCCAGCAGCCACTCGGAGGAAGCGGGAGTCCACGAGCAGTACTTC
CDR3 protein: CASSHSEEAGVHEQYF

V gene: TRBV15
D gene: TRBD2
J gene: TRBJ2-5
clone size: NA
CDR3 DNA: TGTGCCACCAGCAGAACGGCGGGAGTGGGGGAGACCCAGTACTTC
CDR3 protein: CATSRTAGVGETQYF

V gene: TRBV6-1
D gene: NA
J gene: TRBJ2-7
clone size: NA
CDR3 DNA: TGTGCCAGCAGTATACGACAGAGGCTCAGCGACGAGCAGTACTTC
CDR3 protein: CASSIRQRLSDEQYF

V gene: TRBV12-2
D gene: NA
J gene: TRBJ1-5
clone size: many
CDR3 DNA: TGTGCAAGTCGCTTAGGGAGGGGGAATCAGCCCCAGCATTTT
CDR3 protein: CASRLGRGNQPQHF

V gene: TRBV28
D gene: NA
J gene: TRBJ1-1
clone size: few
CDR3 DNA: TGTGCCAGCAGTTTGAATTGGGACGGGCTCAACACTGAAGCTTTCTTT
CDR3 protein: CASSLNWDGLNTEAFF

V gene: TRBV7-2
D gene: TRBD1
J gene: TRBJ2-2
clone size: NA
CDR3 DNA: TGTGCCAGCAGCTTATACAGGGGGCTAGCGGCCGGGGAGCTGTTTTTT
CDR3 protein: CASSLYRGLAAGELFF